The rows below give T cell receptor beta chains drawn from one sample of a study of beta chain features in type 1 diabetes. Sequenced by immunoSEQ multiplex PCR; TCRdb stores in-frame clones only, minus some. This table has over 65,000 clones, roughly 31% appearing once. The material sequenced was stem cell memory CD4+ T cells from blood. These receptors came from a woman aged 18-29 years in good health. Each CDR3 is given with its conserved first and last residue. A D gene is named only where the DNA matches it firmly. The size field is filled for only some rows; it gives once, few, many or a size class.

j_gene | d_gene | v_gene | len | abundance | CDR3aa | CDR3nt
TRBJ1-1 | NA | TRBV7-9 | 11 | few | CASSLRNEAFF | TGTGCCAGCAGCTTGAGAAATGAAGCTTTCTTT
TRBJ2-7 | TRBD1 | TRBV2 | 13 | NA | CASRRQGSYEQYF | TGTGCCAGCAGGCGACAGGGATCCTACGAGCAGTACTTC
TRBJ2-3 | NA | TRBV2 | 12 | NA | CAGARQADTQYF | TGTGCCGGGGCACGACAGGCGGATACGCAGTATTTT
TRBJ2-7 | TRBD2 | TRBV5-1 | 16 | NA | CASSLDPGLAGGEQYF | TGCGCCAGCAGCTTGGACCCGGGACTAGCGGGAGGCGAGCAGTACTTC
TRBJ1-6 | NA | TRBV14 | 15 | NA | CASSQAGTSNSPLHF | TGTGCCAGCAGCCAAGCGGGGACATCCAATTCACCCCTCCACTTT
TRBJ1-1 | NA | TRBV4-1 | 17 | NA | CASSQQGGGYRNTEAFF | TGCGCCAGCAGCCAACAGGGAGGAGGATATAGGAACACTGAAGCTTTCTTT
TRBJ2-7 | NA | TRBV19 | 14 | once | CASSIGRESGEQYF | TGTGCCAGTAGTATAGGACGGGAGTCTGGGGAGCAGTACTTC
TRBJ2-1 | TRBD2 | TRBV18 | 16 | few | CASSPPGLAFYNEQFF | TGTGCCAGCTCACCTCCGGGACTAGCGTTCTACAATGAGCAGTTCTTC
TRBJ2-2 | TRBD1 | TRBV2 | 15 | NA | CASKGGQAYTGELFF | TGTGCCAGCAAAGGGGGCCAGGCGTACACCGGGGAGCTGTTTTTT
TRBJ1-1 | TRBD1 | TRBV7-9 | 14 | NA | CASSLTGGLDEAFF | TGTGCCAGCAGCTTGACAGGGGGCTTGGATGAAGCTTTCTTT
TRBJ2-1 | TRBD1 | TRBV30 | 16 | NA | CAWSDPGTGMENEQFF | TGTGCCTGGAGTGACCCCGGGACAGGGATGGAGAATGAGCAGTTCTTC
TRBJ1-1 | NA | TRBV4-1 | 14 | once | CASSQDLVRTEAFF | TGCGCCAGCAGCCAAGATTTGGTGAGGACTGAAGCTTTCTTT
TRBJ2-1 | TRBD2 | TRBV12-5 | 17 | NA | CASGKIAGGSSYNEQFF | TGTGCTAGTGGTAAGATAGCGGGAGGGAGCTCCTACAATGAGCAGTTCTTC
TRBJ2-1 | TRBD1 | TRBV7-8 | 15 | NA | CASSPRDRGHNEQFF | TGTGCCAGCAGCCCCCGGGACAGGGGGCATAATGAGCAGTTCTTC
TRBJ2-7 | NA | TRBV6-5 | 14 | NA | CASTSGDSSYEQYF | TGTGCCAGCACCTCGGGAGACAGCTCCTACGAGCAGTACTTC
TRBJ1-1 | TRBD1 | TRBV10-3 | 14 | NA | CAILKGAEDTEAFF | TGTGCCATCCTCAAGGGGGCTGAGGACACTGAAGCTTTCTTT
TRBJ2-3 | NA | TRBV11-1 | 17 | few | CASSSTGWERGTDTQYF | TGTGCCAGCAGCTCCACTGGGTGGGAGCGAGGCACAGATACGCAGTATTTT
TRBJ2-7 | NA | TRBV5-6 | 12 | NA | CASSSGFYEQYF | TGTGCCAGCAGCTCCGGGTTCTACGAGCAGTACTTC
TRBJ2-3 | TRBD2 | TRBV30 | 12 | NA | CAWTRLAYTQYF | TGTGCCTGGACCAGACTAGCCTATACGCAGTATTTT
TRBJ2-7 | TRBD2 | TRBV7-9 | 14 | NA | CASSRGEWSSEQYF | TGTGCCAGCAGCCGGGGGGAGTGGTCCTCCGAGCAGTACTTC
TRBJ2-3 | TRBD1 | TRBV18 | 13 | once | CASSGGQADTQYF | TGTGCCAGCTCAGGAGGACAGGCGGATACGCAGTATTTT
TRBJ1-2 | TRBD1 | TRBV7-2 | 14 | NA | CASSSRQGGSGYTF | TGTGCCAGCAGCTCCCGACAGGGCGGCAGTGGCTACACCTTC
TRBJ2-1 | NA | TRBV23-1 | 15 | many | CASNFLHRGVDEQFF | TGCGCCAGCAACTTTTTACACCGCGGTGTGGATGAGCAGTTCTTC
TRBJ1-2 | TRBD1 | TRBV28 | 14 | few | CASSPQGGIGGYTF | TGTGCCAGCAGTCCACAGGGGGGGATCGGTGGCTACACCTTC
TRBJ2-1 | NA | TRBV5-1 | 14 | few | CASHNGQGLNEQFF | TGCGCCAGTCATAATGGGCAGGGGCTGAATGAGCAGTTCTTC
TRBJ2-1 | TRBD2 | TRBV7-3 | 17 | NA | CASSFGLAGGREGEQFF | TGTGCCAGCAGCTTCGGACTAGCGGGGGGGCGAGAGGGGGAGCAGTTCTTC
TRBJ1-6 | NA | TRBV4-2 | 14 | few | CASSWDGGNSPLHF | TGTGCCAGCAGCTGGGACGGGGGGAATTCACCCCTCCACTTT
TRBJ2-1 | NA | TRBV5-6 | 15 | NA | CASSLRSGFYNEQFF | TGTGCCAGCAGCTTGCGGAGCGGATTCTACAATGAGCAGTTCTTC
TRBJ1-2 | TRBD1 | TRBV28 | 14 | few | CASSSGTVFYGYTF | TGTGCCAGCAGTTCCGGGACAGTTTTTTATGGCTACACCTTC
TRBJ1-1 | TRBD1 | TRBV30 | 15 | NA | CAWSGGQGAPAGAFF | TGTGCCTGGAGTGGGGGACAGGGAGCCCCCGCTGGGGCTTTCTTT
TRBJ2-7 | NA | TRBV4-1 | 18 | NA | CASSQGGRRGNPAGEQYF | TGCGCCAGCAGCCAAGGGGGACGTCGCGGCAACCCCGCGGGAGAGCAGTACTTC
TRBJ2-2 | NA | TRBV6-1 | 12 | NA | CASRFDTGELFF | TGTGCCAGCAGATTCGACACCGGGGAGCTGTTTTTT
TRBJ2-5 | NA | TRBV7-2 | 14 | NA | CASSLRARRETQYF | TGTGCCAGCAGCTTGAGGGCCCGGCGGGAGACCCAGTACTTC
TRBJ2-3 | TRBD2 | TRBV4-1 | 19 | NA | CASSQDLAGGIASTDTQYF | TGCGCCAGCAGCCAAGACCTAGCGGGGGGCATTGCTAGCACAGATACGCAGTATTTT
TRBJ2-2 | TRBD2 | TRBV5-1 | 15 | NA | CASSFSGGATGELFF | TGCGCCAGCAGCTTCAGCGGGGGGGCTACCGGGGAGCTGTTTTTT
TRBJ1-1 | NA | TRBV5-1 | 17 | NA | CASSSWLGFTGNTEAFF | TGCGCCAGCAGCTCGTGGTTGGGGTTCACAGGGAACACTGAAGCTTTCTTT
TRBJ2-1 | TRBD1 | TRBV5-1 | 14 | few | CASALTGASSEQFF | TGCGCCAGCGCTCTGACAGGGGCCTCTTCGGAGCAGTTCTTC
TRBJ2-5 | NA | TRBV5-1 | 16 | few | CASSLEESRLGETQYF | TGCGCCAGCAGCTTGGAGGAGTCACGGCTAGGAGAGACCCAGTACTTC
TRBJ2-5 | NA | TRBV19 | 14 | once | CASSIKYREETQYF | TGTGCCAGTAGTATTAAGTACAGAGAAGAGACCCAGTACTTC
TRBJ1-4 | TRBD1 | TRBV4-3 | 16 | NA | CASSQAYRGPDEKLFF | TGCGCCAGCAGCCAAGCGTACAGGGGGCCGGATGAAAAACTGTTTTTT
TRBJ2-1 | NA | TRBV4-2 | 14 | NA | CASSQELRGFGQFF | TGTGCCAGCAGCCAAGAGTTAAGGGGTTTTGGGCAGTTCTTC